This TCR beta chain was retrieved from a study of PD-L1 blockade in urothelial cancer. Study at large: Blood gave a median roughly 140,000 T cells.

Germline lookup yields CDR1 MDHEN and CDR2 SYDVKM. CDR3 size: 16 residues. With 6 bases removed from V and 0 bases from J, the gap between germline ends came to 15 bases. Produced via immunoSEQ multiplex PCR; TCRdb's table is partial and in-frame only. The sample contains 60,000 to 85,000 clones, roughly 87% of which appear only once. The source material was PBMCs, sampled around atezolizumab (anti-PD-L1) treatment. The chain recombines TRBV28 with TRBJ2-1; TRBD2 is a possible D gene (5 bases). This TCR came from a woman aged 70-85 years with urothelial cancer. Here the CDR3 reads CASSRGAESSYNEQFF. CDR3 in DNA: TGTGCCAGCAGCCGAGGAGCGGAGAGCTCCTACAATGAGCAGTTCTTC.